This entry lists 12 T cell receptor beta chains sequenced from one sample in a study of cytomegalovirus exposure and HLA in healthy donors. The protocol was immunoSEQ multiplex PCR, while the TCRdb copy is restricted to in-frame clones and leaves out a portion. This sample yields a few hundred thousand clones, of which 86% are seen a single time; 0.83% belongs to the top ten. The specimen was PBMCs. All receptors derive from a woman between 18 and 30 years old in good health and CMV-seronegative.

The J gene is TRBJ2-7, the V gene TRBV2; 7 nucleotides agree with TRBD2. Per the germline V gene, CDR1 is SNHLY and CDR2 is FYNNEI. The ends lost 7 bases at V and 0 bases at J; junction bases unmatched: 15. CDR3 size: 17 residues. This CDR3 reads CASNQQSGNRYSYEQYF. The CDR3 DNA reads TGTGCCAGCAATCAGCAGAGCGGGAACAGGTACTCCTACGAGCAGTACTTC.

The J gene is TRBJ2-7, the V gene TRBV28, with D possibly TRBD2 on 6 matching bases. Trimming cost V 5 bases and J 2 bases, with 13 bases left between them. CDR3 length: 14 amino acids. Germline loops: CDR1 MDHEN, CDR2 SYDVKM. CDR3 protein: CASSILAPPYEQYF. CDR3 DNA: TGTGCCAGCAGTATCCTAGCGCCCCCCTACGAGCAGTACTTC.

This chain links TRBV5-1 with TRBJ2-1; tentatively, D is TRBD1 (5 bases). The CDR3 runs 11 residues. Germline CDR1 and CDR2: SGHRS and YFSETQ. V lost 3 bases, J lost 8 bases, and 6 bases lay in between. CDR3 sequence (DNA): TGCGCCAGCAGCTGGGGCTATGAGCAGTTCTTC. This codes for CASSWGYEQFF.

This chain links TRBV5-4 with TRBJ1-2; D possibly corresponds to TRBD1 (6 bases). V was trimmed by 7 bases and J by 4 bases, leaving 14 bases between them. CDR1 and CDR2 (germline): SGHNT, YYREEE (reference sequence). The CDR3 runs to 13 residues. The CDR3 sequence: CASSGTPAYGYTF. The DNA for the CDR3 is TGTGCCAGCTCCGGGACACCAGCCTATGGCTACACCTTC.

V is TRBV28 and J is TRBJ1-1, with D unclear. The germline V gene encodes CDR1 MDHEN and CDR2 SYDVKM. The CDR3 spans 11 residues. Trimming pared 7 bases from V and 1 base from J, leaving 4 bases between. In DNA form, the CDR3 reads TGTGCCAGCAAGCGGAACACTGAAGCTTTCTTT. Translation gives CASKRNTEAFF.

The table lists this clone with a count of one. The chain is built from TRBV6-6 and TRBJ2-7; 11 bases fit TRBD2. The V segment lost 6 bases and the J segment 0 bases; nucleotides outside the gene matches: 7. This CDR3 has 16 residues. CDR1 is MNHNY, CDR2 SVGAGI, per germline (reference sequence). CDR3 loop: CASRGSGLADSYEQYF. The CDR3, as DNA: TGTGCCAGCAGGGGGTCGGGACTAGCGGACTCCTACGAGCAGTACTTC.

The V gene is TRBV5-1, the J gene TRBJ2-7, with TRBD2 as a possible D gene (5 bases). Germline loops: CDR1 SGHRS, CDR2 YFSETQ. The V end lost 2 bases, the J end lost 1 base, and 13 bases lay between the germline ends. The CDR3 contains 15 residues. CDR3 DNA sequence: TGCGCCAGCAGCTTCACGGGGTTACGTTCCTACGAGCAGTACTTC. Its translation: CASSFTGLRSYEQYF.

The DNA of the CDR3 is TGTGCCAGCAGCCCCCGGACAGTTAACTATGGCTACACCTTC. It is translated as CASSPRTVNYGYTF. This rearrangement joins TRBV5-4 to TRBJ1-2, with a tentative D call TRBD1 (6 bases). Trimming left V 4 bases short and J 1 base short, with 11 bases between. The germline V gene has CDR1 SGHNT and CDR2 YYREEE (reference sequence). The CDR3 totals 14 residues.

The J gene is TRBJ1-5, the V gene TRBV28, with D possibly being TRBD1 (5 bases). Germline values: CDR1 MDHEN, CDR2 SYDVKM. The ends were cut back, 1 base at V and 2 bases at J, with 9 bases in the middle. This CDR3 has 15 residues. The CDR3 region has the DNA TGTGCCAGCAGTTTATTGGTAGGGGGCAATCAGCCCCAGCATTTT. It encodes CASSLLVGGNQPQHF.

The J gene is TRBJ1-1, the V gene TRBV5-4; no clear D gene. In germline, CDR1 is SGHNT, CDR2 YYREEE (reference sequence). The length of the CDR3 is 14 residues. V lost 0 bases, J lost 5 bases, and 11 bases lay in between. The CDR3 is CASSLAISGTEAFF. The CDR3 coding sequence is TGTGCCAGCAGCTTGGCCATCTCGGGGACTGAAGCTTTCTTT.

This clone was counted a few times. The chain employs TRBV27 and TRBJ1-2; no clear D gene. The CDR3 contains 12 residues. Between the trimmed V and J ends, which lost 4 bases and 5 bases, there was a span of 8 bases. Germline V gene lookup returns CDR1 MNHEY and CDR2 SMNVEV (reference sequence). The CDR3 sequence: CASSSGNYGYTF. The CDR3 DNA is TGTGCCAGCAGTTCAGGCAATTATGGCTACACCTTC.

The chain uses TRBV30 and TRBJ1-1; D is ambiguous. V was pared by 0 bases and J by 4 bases, with 9 bases between. CDR1 is GTSNPN, CDR2 SVGIG, per germline (reference sequence). The CDR3 is made up of 13 amino acids. Here the CDR3 reads CAWSVAGSTEAFF. CDR3 nucleotide sequence: TGTGCCTGGAGTGTGGCGGGGAGCACTGAAGCTTTCTTT.